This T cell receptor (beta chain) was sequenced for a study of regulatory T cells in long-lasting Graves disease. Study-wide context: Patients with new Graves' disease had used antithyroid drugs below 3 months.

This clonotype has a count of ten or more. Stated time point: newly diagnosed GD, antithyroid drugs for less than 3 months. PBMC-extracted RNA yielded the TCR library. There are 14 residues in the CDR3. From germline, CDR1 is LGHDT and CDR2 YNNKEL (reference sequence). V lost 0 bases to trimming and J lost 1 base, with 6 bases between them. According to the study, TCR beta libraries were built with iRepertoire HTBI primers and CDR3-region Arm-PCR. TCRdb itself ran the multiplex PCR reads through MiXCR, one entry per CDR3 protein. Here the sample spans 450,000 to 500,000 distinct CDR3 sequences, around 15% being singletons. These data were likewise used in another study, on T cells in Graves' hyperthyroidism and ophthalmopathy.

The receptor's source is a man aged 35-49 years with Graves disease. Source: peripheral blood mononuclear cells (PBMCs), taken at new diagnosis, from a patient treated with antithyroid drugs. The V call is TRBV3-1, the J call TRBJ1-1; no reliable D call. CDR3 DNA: TGTGCCAGCAGCCAAGATCGCCGGAACACTGAAGCTTTCTTT. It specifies CASSQDRRNTEAFF.